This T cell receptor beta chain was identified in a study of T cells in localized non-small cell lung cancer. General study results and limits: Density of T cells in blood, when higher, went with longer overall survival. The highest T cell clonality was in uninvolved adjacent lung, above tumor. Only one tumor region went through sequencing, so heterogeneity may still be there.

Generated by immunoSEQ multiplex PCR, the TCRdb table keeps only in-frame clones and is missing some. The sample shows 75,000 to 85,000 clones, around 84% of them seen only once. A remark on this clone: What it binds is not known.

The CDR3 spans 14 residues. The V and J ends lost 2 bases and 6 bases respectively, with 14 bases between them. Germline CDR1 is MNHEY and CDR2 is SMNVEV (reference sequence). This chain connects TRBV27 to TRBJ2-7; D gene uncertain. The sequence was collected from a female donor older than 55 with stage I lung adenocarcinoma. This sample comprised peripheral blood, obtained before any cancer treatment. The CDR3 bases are TGTGCCAGCAGTTTAAGGCGAGGAGTTGGCGAGCAGTACTTC. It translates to CASSLRRGVGEQYF.